What follows is one T cell receptor (beta chain) and its context. No antigen is known for it. No base quality information exists; no much larger clone differs at one position. The sample is drawn from a study of blood T cell repertoires in COVID-19 (TCRdb year 2020). In the study overall: Samples from collaborators originated in the United States, Italy and Spain and spanned both the acute and convalescent phases of COVID-19. The prospective study material was composed of cDNA or gDNA derived from T cells, B-cell-depleted T cells, or PBMCs. The dataset comprised deeply sampled blood TCRbeta repertoires from subjects exposed to, actively infected with, or recovered from COVID-19. The repertoires were released in a freely available public database meant as a resource for research on the immune response to SARS-CoV-2. The samples were drawn from two sources: the first 160 participants of the ongoing ImmuneRACE study, and about 1,300 subjects contributed by 6 global collaborators. Nearly every sample came with metadata listing a de-identified subject ID, COVID-19 status, age in years and sex. Where available, HLA class I and class II types were taken from metadata supplied by the sample provider and were not determined by assay-based typing.

Results and caveats for the whole study, not just this receptor: How much clinical and demographic metadata was included differed by source and by participant, and the metadata was provided uncurated.

Collaborating institutions collected whole blood in K2EDTA tubes following their own protocols. For TCRbeta analysis, collaborators shipped samples in one of three forms: frozen whole blood, isolated PBMCs, or DNA extracted from either of those sample types. The immunoSEQ Assay, a bias-controlled multiplex PCR, was used to amplify TCRbeta CDR3 regions from genomic DNA. The paper's processing steps were these. Within the assay, amplification of reference gene primers was used to estimate how many nucleated cells each sample contained. To quantify the absolute abundance of each unique TCRbeta CDR3 rearrangement, sequence reads were collapsed and filtered. For each sample, productive Simpson clonality was calculated as the square root of Simpson's diversity index across productive rearrangements. TCRdb stores this immuneACCESS table with in-frame sequences only. Part of the clones is absent; in the studies checked, under half of the shortfall reflects unresolved V genes, and no reason is known for the rest. The V and J calls and clone size were taken over from that table, and D and trimming were inferred from the DNA. A total of 150,000 to 200,000 clones appear in this sample, more than 70% of them only once. In total, the top ten clones hold roughly 7% of the sample.

Its CDR3 holds 15 amino acids, cysteine through phenylalanine. The entry retains the CDR3 DNA only, 45 bases that are in frame from base 1. From the germline V gene (reference sequence), CDR1 is LNHNV and CDR2 is YYDKDF. Trimmed from V: 2 bases; trimmed from J: 7 bases; junction bases lacking a gene match: 3. Sequencing input: peripheral blood. The TCR sequence derives from a man aged 45-65 years with active or convalescent COVID-19. The rearranged chain carries TRBV15 and TRBJ2-7, and 15 junctional nucleotides match TRBD2. The DNA sequence is as follows: TGTGCCACCAGCAGAACGGGACTAGCGGGAGGTGAGCAGTACTTC. This sequence encodes CATSRTGLAGGEQYF.